This T cell receptor (beta chain) was found in a study of T-cell reconstitution after alpha-beta-depleted transplantation in children. Study results and caveats: Roughly two months post-transplant, alpha-beta T cells reportedly originated from several hundred graft clones that had expanded. One year after transplant, T-cell counts and diversity came mostly from newly produced T cells.

TCRbeta library construction was performed incorporating unique molecular identifiers. Using its own MiXCR run on the PCR reads, TCRdb lists one record per CDR3 protein. The data contain about a million distinct CDR3 sequences, roughly 29% of them singletons. The germline gives CDR1 MNHEY, CDR2 SVGAGI. Deletions cut 4 bases from V and 9 bases from J, with 13 bases between. This CDR3 is 13 amino acids long. About this clonotype: Its target is not known.

The receptor's source is a boy younger than two who had a stem cell transplant for SCID, so the T cells may come from the graft donor. This specimen consisted of PBMCs, mostly from graft donor cells, obtained 360 days after TCRalphabeta/CD19-depleted stem cell transplant. This chain joins TRBV6-5 and TRBJ2-1; TRBD1 is a possible D gene (5 bases). The CDR3 DNA is TGTGCCAGCAGTTCCCGACCAGGGCTTGAGCAGTTCTTC. It encodes CASSSRPGLEQFF.